This is a list of T cell receptor beta chains from one sample in a study of T cell responses to AZD1222 COVID-19 vaccine. The protocol was immunoSEQ multiplex PCR, while the TCRdb copy is restricted to in-frame clones and leaves out a portion. This table has around 97,000 clones, about 87% appearing once. Sample: peripheral blood, taken on day 0 of AZD1222 vaccination. The source is an adult in good health. Each CDR3 is given without its conserved first and last residue. D genes are given only for firm matches.

d_gene: TRBD2
v_gene: TRBV3-1/TRBV3-2
CDR3aa: ASSPSGGVRETQY

d_gene: TRBD1
v_gene: TRBV12-3/TRBV12-4
CDR3aa: ASMDRSYGYT

d_gene: .
v_gene: TRBV6-5
CDR3aa: ASTPTGREGTEAF

d_gene: TRBD2
v_gene: TRBV6-5
CDR3aa: ASSSAGGADTQY

d_gene: TRBD1
v_gene: TRBV11-2
CDR3aa: ASSPGTAPTNEKLF

d_gene: .
v_gene: TRBV2
CDR3aa: ASSDRDVGGYT

d_gene: TRBD1
v_gene: TRBV18
CDR3aa: ASSPGQGAAQLF

d_gene: .
v_gene: TRBV7-9
CDR3aa: ASSLGWGNTGELF

d_gene: TRBD2
v_gene: TRBV28
CDR3aa: ASSLPGLAGGQSDTQY

d_gene: .
v_gene: TRBV16
CDR3aa: ASSQSRQNTEAF

d_gene: .
v_gene: TRBV28
CDR3aa: ASSLRTVNEAF

d_gene: .
v_gene: TRBV9
CDR3aa: ASSVDGVSNQPQH

d_gene: .
v_gene: TRBV4-1
CDR3aa: ASSQDPGRTNEKLF

d_gene: .
v_gene: TRBV24-1
CDR3aa: ATQRDGPYNEQF

d_gene: .
v_gene: TRBV30
CDR3aa: AWSTVAYEQY

d_gene: .
v_gene: TRBV6-5
CDR3aa: ASRSRTGGDYGYT

d_gene: .
v_gene: TRBV6-5
CDR3aa: ASHRKGQPQH

d_gene: .
v_gene: TRBV6-1
CDR3aa: ASSEVRTASSYT

d_gene: .
v_gene: TRBV19
CDR3aa: ASSASGAF

d_gene: .
v_gene: TRBV19
CDR3aa: ASSEKRGPQH